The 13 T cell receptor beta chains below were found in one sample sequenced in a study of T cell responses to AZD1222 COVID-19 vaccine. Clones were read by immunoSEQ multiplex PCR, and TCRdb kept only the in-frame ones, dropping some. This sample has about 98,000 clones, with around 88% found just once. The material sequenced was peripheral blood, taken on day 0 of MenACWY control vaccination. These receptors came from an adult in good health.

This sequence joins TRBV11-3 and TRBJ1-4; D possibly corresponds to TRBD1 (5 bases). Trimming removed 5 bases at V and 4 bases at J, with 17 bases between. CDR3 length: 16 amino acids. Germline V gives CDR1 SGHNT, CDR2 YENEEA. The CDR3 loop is CASSASGARGNEKLFF. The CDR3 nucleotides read TGTGCCAGCAGCGCTAGCGGGGCCCGGGGTAATGAAAAACTGTTTTTT.

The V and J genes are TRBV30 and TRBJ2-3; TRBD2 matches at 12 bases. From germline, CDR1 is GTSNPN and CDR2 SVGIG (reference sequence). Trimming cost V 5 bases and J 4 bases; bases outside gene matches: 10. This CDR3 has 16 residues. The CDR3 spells CAWALGLAGWADTQYF. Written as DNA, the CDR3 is TGTGCCTGGGCCCTCGGACTAGCGGGGTGGGCAGATACGCAGTATTTT.

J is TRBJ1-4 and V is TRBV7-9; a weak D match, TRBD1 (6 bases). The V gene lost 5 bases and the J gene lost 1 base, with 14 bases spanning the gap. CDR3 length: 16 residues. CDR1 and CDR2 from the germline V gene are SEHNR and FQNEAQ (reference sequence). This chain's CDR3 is CASSRKGELTNEKLFF. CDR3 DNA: TGTGCCAGCAGCCGAAAGGGGGAGTTAACTAATGAAAAACTGTTTTTT.

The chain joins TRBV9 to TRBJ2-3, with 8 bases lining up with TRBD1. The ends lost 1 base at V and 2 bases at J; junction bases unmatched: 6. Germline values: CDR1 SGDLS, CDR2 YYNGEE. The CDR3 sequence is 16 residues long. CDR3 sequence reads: CASSVTGQGYTDTQYF. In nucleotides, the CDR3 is TGTGCCAGCAGCGTAACTGGACAGGGCTACACAGATACGCAGTATTTT.

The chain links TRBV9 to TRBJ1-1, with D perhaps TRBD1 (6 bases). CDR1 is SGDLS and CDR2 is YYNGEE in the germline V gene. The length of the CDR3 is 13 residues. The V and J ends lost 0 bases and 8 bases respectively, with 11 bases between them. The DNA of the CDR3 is TGTGCCAGCAGCGTAGACGAGGGACAAGAAGCTTTCTTT. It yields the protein CASSVDEGQEAFF. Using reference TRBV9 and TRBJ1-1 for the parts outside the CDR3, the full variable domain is DSGVTQTPKHLITATGQRVTLRCSPRSGDLSVYWYQQSLDQGLQFLIQYYNGEERAKGNILERFSAQQFPDLHSELNLSSLELGDSALYFCASSVDEGQEAFFGQGTRLTVV.

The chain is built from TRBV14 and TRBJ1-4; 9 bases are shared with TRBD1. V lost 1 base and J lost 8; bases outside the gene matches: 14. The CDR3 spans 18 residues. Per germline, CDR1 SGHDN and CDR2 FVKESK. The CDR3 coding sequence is TGTGCCAGCAGCCAAGTCGTCAAAACCCGGGACAGGGAGGAAAAACTGTTTTTT. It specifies CASSQVVKTRDREEKLFF.

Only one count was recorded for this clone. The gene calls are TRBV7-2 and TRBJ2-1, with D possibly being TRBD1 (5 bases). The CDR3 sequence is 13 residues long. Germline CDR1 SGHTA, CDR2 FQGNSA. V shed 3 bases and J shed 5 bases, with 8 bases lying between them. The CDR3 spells CASSFWGNNEQFF. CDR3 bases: TGTGCCAGCAGCTTCTGGGGCAACAATGAGCAGTTCTTC. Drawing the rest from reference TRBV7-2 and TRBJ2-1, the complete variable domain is GAGVSQSPSNKVTEKGKDVELRCDPISGHTALYWYRQSLGQGLEFLIYFQGNSAPDKSGLPSDRFSAERTGGSVSTLTIQRTQQEDSAVYLCASSFWGNNEQFFGPGTRLTVL.

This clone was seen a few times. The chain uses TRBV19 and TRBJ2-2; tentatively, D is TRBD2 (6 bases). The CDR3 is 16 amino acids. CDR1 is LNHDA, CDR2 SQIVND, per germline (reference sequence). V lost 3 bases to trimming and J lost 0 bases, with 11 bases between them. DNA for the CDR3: TGTGCCAGTAGTATTCGGCGGGACTCGAACACCGGGGAGCTGTTTTTT. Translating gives CASSIRRDSNTGELFF. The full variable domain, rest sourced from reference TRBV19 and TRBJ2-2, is DGGITQSPKYLFRKEGQNVTLSCEQNLNHDAMYWYRQDPGQGLRLIYYSQIVNDFQKGDIAEGYSVSREKKESFPLTVTSAQKNPTAFYLCASSIRRDSNTGELFFGEGSRLTVL.

In DNA form, the CDR3 reads TGTGCCAGCAGCGTACAGCCCAATAATTCACCCCTCCACTTT. It translates to CASSVQPNNSPLHF. The rearrangement uses TRBV9 and TRBJ1-6; no clear D. The germline gives CDR1 SGDLS, CDR2 YYNGEE. The CDR3 consists of 14 residues. Trimming took off 1 base at V and 5 bases at J, with 7 bases between the two ends. Complete variable domain (other parts from reference TRBV9 and TRBJ1-6): DSGVTQTPKHLITATGQRVTLRCSPRSGDLSVYWYQQSLDQGLQFLIQYYNGEERAKGNILERFSAQQFPDLHSELNLSSLELGDSALYFCASSVQPNNSPLHFGNGTRLTVT.

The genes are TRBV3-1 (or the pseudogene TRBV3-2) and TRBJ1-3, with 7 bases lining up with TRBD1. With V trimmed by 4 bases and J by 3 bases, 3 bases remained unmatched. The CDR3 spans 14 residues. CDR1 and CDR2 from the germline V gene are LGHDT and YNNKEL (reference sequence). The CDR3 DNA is TGTGCCAGCAGCCGAGACAGGGTTGGAAACACCATATATTTT. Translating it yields CASSRDRVGNTIYF.

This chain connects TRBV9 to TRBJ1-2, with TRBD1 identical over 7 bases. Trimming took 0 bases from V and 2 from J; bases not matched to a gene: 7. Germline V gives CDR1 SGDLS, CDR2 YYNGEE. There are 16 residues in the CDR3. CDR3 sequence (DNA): TGTGCCAGCAGCGTAGCCCCCCTGACAGGGAACTATGGCTACACCTTC. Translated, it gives CASSVAPLTGNYGYTF. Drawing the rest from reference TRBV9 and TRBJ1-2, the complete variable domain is DSGVTQTPKHLITATGQRVTLRCSPRSGDLSVYWYQQSLDQGLQFLIQYYNGEERAKGNILERFSAQQFPDLHSELNLSSLELGDSALYFCASSVAPLTGNYGYTFGSGTRLTVV.

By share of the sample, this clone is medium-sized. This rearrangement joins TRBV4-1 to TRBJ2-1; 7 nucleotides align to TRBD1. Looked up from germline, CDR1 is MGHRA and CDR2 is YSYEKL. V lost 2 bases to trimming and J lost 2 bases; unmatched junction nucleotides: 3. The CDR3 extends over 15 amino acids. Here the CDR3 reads CASSQSRGPYNEQFF. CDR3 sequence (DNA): TGCGCCAGCAGCCAATCAAGGGGGCCCTACAATGAGCAGTTCTTC.

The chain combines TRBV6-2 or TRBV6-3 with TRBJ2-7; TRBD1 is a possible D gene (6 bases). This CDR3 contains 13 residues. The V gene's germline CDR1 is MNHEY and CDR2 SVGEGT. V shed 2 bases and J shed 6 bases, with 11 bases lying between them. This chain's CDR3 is CASSYRQAPEQYF. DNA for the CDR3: TGTGCCAGCAGTTACCGACAGGCCCCCGAGCAGTACTTC.